Following are 28 T cell receptor beta chains from one sample sequenced in a study of blood T cells in healthy people across ages (dated by TCRdb to 2013 to 2016). The protocol used for the library was 5' RACE. The reads were generated on an Illumina HiSeq 2500. The second PCR ran for roughly 7 to 11 cycles and used a J-beta primer mix along with a sample-barcoded 5' primer. The raw public data were reprocessed by TCRdb itself: fastp quality trimming at Q25, MiXCR clonotype calling, in-frame beta chains only. Rows are unified per CDR3 protein, each entry keeping the most common DNA and genes. This sample comprises hundreds of thousands of distinct CDR3 sequences, 29% of them detected only once. Approximately 15% of the sample goes to the ten largest clones. Sequenced material: blood. These receptors were obtained from a woman aged 80 or over in good health.

This clonotype was seen repeatedly, ten times or more. The rearrangement uses TRBV4-2 and TRBJ1-6; the D is unclear. Looked up from germline, CDR1 is LGHNA and CDR2 is YNFKEQ. V lost 0 bases to trimming and J lost 6 bases, with 9 bases between them. CDR3 length: 15 residues. CDR3 protein: CASSQEQGSNSPLHF. The DNA for the CDR3 is TGTGCCAGCAGCCAAGAACAAGGTTCTAATTCACCCCTCCACTTT.

As concerns this clonotype: A much larger clone differs from this one at a single base, so this may be a read error. This chain uses TRBV6-2 or TRBV6-3 with TRBJ1-2; D uncertain. Per the germline V gene, CDR1 is MNHEY and CDR2 is SVGEGT. CDR3 length: 12 residues. For the CDR3, the DNA is TGTGCCAGCAGTTACAGGCGGTATGACTACACCTTC. Its translation is CASSYRRYDYTF.

In this sample, this clonotype turned up once. No conserved phenylalanine or tryptophan is present at the end of the CDR3, so a read error is the likely explanation. V is TRBV4-3 and J is TRBJ1-4; 9 positions match TRBD1. Per germline, CDR1 LGHNA and CDR2 YSLEER. This CDR3 has 18 residues. V lost 4 bases and J lost 7; bases outside the gene matches: 16. Here the CDR3 reads CASSREHRGRSEREKLFC. The CDR3 nucleotides are TGCGCCAGCAGCCGGGAGCACAGGGGGCGAAGTGAACGTGAAAAACTGTTTTGT.

Notes on this clonotype: This may stem from a read error, because a much larger clone lies one nucleotide away. The chain combines TRBV20-1 with TRBJ2-7, with 7 bases identical to TRBD1. From germline, CDR1 is DFQATT and CDR2 SNEGSKA (reference sequence). The V gene end was trimmed by 3 bases and the J gene end by 0 bases; junction bases not matched to a gene: 8. This CDR3 is built from 15 residues. CDR3: CSASSGTEDSYEQYF. The CDR3 nucleotides read TGCAGTGCTAGTTCCGGGACAGAGGACTCCTACGAGCAGTACTTC.

This clonotype showed up many times. This rearrangement joins TRBV6-2 or TRBV6-3 to TRBJ2-1; TRBD2 agrees at 10 bases. Trimming at V came to 6 bases and at J to 8 bases, leaving 13 bases not matched to a gene. CDR1 MNHEY and CDR2 SVGEGT come from the germline V gene. The CDR3 sequence is 16 residues long. CDR3 bases: TGTGCCAGCAGATTTAAAAGCGGGGGGGCCATCGATGAGCAGTTCTTC. The encoded protein is CASRFKSGGAIDEQFF.

This clonotype was counted at least ten times. This may stem from a read error, because a much larger clone lies one nucleotide away. This chain connects TRBV7-2 to TRBJ1-1, with unresolved D. The CDR3 loop spans 11 amino acids. Trimming removed 2 bases at V and 8 bases at J, with 6 bases between. CDR1 is SGHTA, CDR2 FQGNSA, per germline. CDR3: CASSLREEAFF. In nucleotides, the CDR3 is TGTGCCAGCAGCTTAAGAGAAGAAGCTTTCTTT. Full variable domain (missing parts from reference TRBV7-2 and TRBJ1-1): GAGVSQSPSNKVTEKGKDVELRCDPISGHTALYWYRQSLGQGLEFLIYFQGNSAPDKSGLPSDRFSAERTGGSVSTLTIQRTQQEDSAVYLCASSLREEAFFGQGTRLTVV.

The rearrangement joins TRBV28 to TRBJ1-5, with D maybe TRBD1 (6 bases). The CDR3 loop spans 16 amino acids. Deletions cut 11 bases from V and 1 base from J, with 21 bases between. Germline assignment: CDR1 MDHEN and CDR2 SYDVKM. The CDR3 DNA sequence: TGTGCCGCCAATCCGCAGGGGATTATCAGCAATCAGCCCCAGCATTTT. Translating it yields CAANPQGIISNQPQHF.

The chain uses TRBV9 and TRBJ2-3; D is uncertain. The CDR3 sequence is 17 residues long. V shed 0 bases and J shed 4 bases, with 18 bases lying between them. CDR1 and CDR2 (germline): SGDLS, YYNGEE. CDR3 nucleotides: TGTGCCAGCAGCGTAGGACCTCCTGTCCGAAGGGCAGATACGCAGTATTTT. Translated, it gives CASSVGPPVRRADTQYF.

The V call is TRBV7-8, the J call TRBJ2-1, with no clear D. Trimming took 5 bases from V and 9 from J, leaving 14 bases between them. The V gene's germline CDR1 is SGHVS and CDR2 FQNEAQ. The CDR3 runs to 13 residues. The CDR3 sequence is CASSPPKGGEQFF. The CDR3 region has the DNA TGTGCCAGCAGCCCACCCAAGGGCGGTGAGCAGTTCTTC.

This rearrangement joins TRBV18 to TRBJ1-2; 7 nucleotides line up with TRBD1. The CDR3 is 14 amino acids. V trimming: 3 bases; J trimming: 11 bases; junction bases outside the gene matches: 12. CDR1 is KGHSH, CDR2 LQKENI, per germline. The CDR3 nucleotides are TGTGCCAGCTCACCCAACAGACAGGGCCACCAATACACCTTC. Translating it yields CASSPNRQGHQYTF. The entire variable domain, with the rest obtained from reference TRBV18 and TRBJ1-2, is as follows: NAGVMQNPRHLVRRRGQEARLRCSPMKGHSHVYWYRQLPEEGLKFMVYLQKENIIDESGMPKERFSAEFPKEGPSILRIQQVVRGDSAAYFCASSPNRQGHQYTFGSGTRLTVV.

This rearrangement joins TRBV7-2 to TRBJ1-1; D call uncertain. The CDR3 covers 14 residues. Germline V gene data show CDR1 as SGHTA and CDR2 as FQGNSA. V lost 3 bases and J 2 bases, leaving 10 bases between the germline ends. The CDR3 sequence: CASSLGLENTEAFF. The CDR3 coding sequence is TGTGCCAGCAGCTTGGGCCTAGAAAACACTGAAGCTTTCTTT.

This clonotype was seen only once. The V gene is TRBV7-2, the J gene TRBJ2-2; D remains unclear. This CDR3 comprises 16 residues. Trimming shortened V by 5 bases and J by 0 bases, and 13 bases separated the two germline ends. Germline V gene data show CDR1 as SGHTA and CDR2 as FQGNSA. CDR3 sequence reads: CASSTIVLTNTGELFF. For the CDR3, the DNA is TGTGCCAGCAGCACGATCGTGCTAACGAACACCGGGGAGCTGTTTTTT.

This clonotype was observed at least ten times. V is TRBV5-6 and J is TRBJ2-5; D not certain. Trimming stripped 0 bases from V and 2 bases from J, with 14 bases between. Germline values: CDR1 SGHDT, CDR2 YYEEEE. The CDR3 loop spans 16 amino acids. The CDR3 sequence is CASSLAYSYSQETQYF. DNA of the CDR3: TGTGCCAGCAGCTTGGCTTACAGCTACTCTCAAGAGACCCAGTACTTC.

The chain couples TRBV28 to TRBJ2-4; weak D call: TRBD1 (8 bases). The CDR3 contains 20 residues. Germline assignment: CDR1 MDHEN and CDR2 SYDVKM. Trimming took 8 bases from V and 3 from J, leaving 32 bases between them. The CDR3 nucleotides read TGTGCCAGCGCAGCGGGGCAAGACTACAGGGGGAAGGTTATCAAAAACATTCAGTACTTC. This codes for CASAAGQDYRGKVIKNIQYF.

This clonotype was recorded at least ten times. With a much larger clone just one base away, this may be a read error. The chain employs TRBV12-3 or TRBV12-4 and TRBJ2-3, with 9 bases fitting TRBD2. The length of the CDR3 is 14 residues. The CDR3 DNA reads as TGTGCCAGCAGTGGAGCGGGGGGCACAGATGCGCAGTATTTT. Protein product: CASSGAGGTDAQYF.

Details on this clonotype: The junction differs from germline at one of its ends, possibly a read error. CDR3 sequence reads: CSARDPAGGEAQYF. CDR3 coding DNA: TGCAGTGCTAGAGATCCGGCAGGAGGAGAGGCCCAGTACTTC. The chain has TRBV20-1 and TRBJ2-5, with D maybe TRBD2 (5 bases). The CDR3 runs to 14 residues. Germline V gene lookup returns CDR1 DFQATT and CDR2 SNEGSKA (reference sequence).

The V call is TRBV5-5, the J call TRBJ1-1; D remains ambiguous. From germline, CDR1 is SGHKS and CDR2 YYEKEE (reference sequence). CDR3 length: 14 residues. V was pared by 4 bases and J by 1 base, with 11 bases between. CDR3 coding DNA: TGTGCCAGCAGCCCTCGAGCTGAGAACACTGAAGCTTTCTTT. Its protein is CASSPRAENTEAFF.

V is TRBV2 and J is TRBJ2-2, with unresolved D. The germline V gene encodes CDR1 SNHLY and CDR2 FYNNEI. This CDR3 has 15 residues. V lost 5 bases and J 0 bases, leaving 10 bases between the germline ends. CDR3 amino acids: CASSLRATNTGELFF. The CDR3 DNA reads as TGTGCCAGCAGTCTCCGGGCTACGAACACCGGGGAGCTGTTTTTT.

The chain combines TRBV5-1 with TRBJ2-5, with 8 bases identical to TRBD1. The CDR3 runs to 15 residues. Germline V lookup: CDR1 SGHRS, CDR2 YFSETQ. Germline trimming cut 4 bases from V and 4 bases from J; bases unmatched to any gene: 9. CDR3 protein: CASSPAQGAGETQYF. The CDR3 DNA reads TGCGCCAGCAGCCCGGCCCAGGGGGCAGGAGAGACCCAGTACTTC.

This clonotype was seen at least ten times. J is TRBJ2-5 and V is TRBV7-9; TRBD1 matches 8 bases. Germline V gene sequence: CDR1 SEHNR, CDR2 FQNEAQ (reference sequence). V gave up 1 base and J gave up 4 bases; unmatched junction bases: 17. This CDR3 is built from 19 residues. CDR3: CASSLGQPGQAFVRETQYF. CDR3 nucleotide sequence: TGTGCCAGCAGCTTAGGACAGCCGGGACAGGCTTTCGTAAGAGAGACCCAGTACTTC. The full variable domain, completed using reference TRBV7-9 and TRBJ2-5, is DTGVSQNPRHKITKRGQNVTFRCDPISEHNRLYWYRQTLGQGPEFLTYFQNEAQLEKSRLLSDRFSAERPKGSFSTLEIQRTEQGDSAMYLCASSLGQPGQAFVRETQYFGPGTRLLVL.

V is TRBV5-1 and J is TRBJ2-1; TRBD2 matches 13 bases. CDR1 and CDR2 (germline): SGHRS, YFSETQ. Trimming took 4 bases from V and 9 from J; bases not matched to a gene: 16. The CDR3 spans 18 residues. The CDR3 is CASSRTGTSGNQPLEQFF. The CDR3 nucleotides are TGCGCCAGCAGCAGGACTGGGACTAGCGGGAACCAACCGCTTGAGCAGTTCTTC.

The chain is built from TRBV15 and TRBJ1-2; 7 bases line up with TRBD1. Trimming cost V 5 bases and J 4 bases; bases outside gene matches: 10. The CDR3 contains 15 residues. Germline values: CDR1 LNHNV, CDR2 YYDKDF (reference sequence). CDR3 nucleotide sequence: TGTGCCACCAGCCCTGACGGGACAGCCGGCTATGGCTACACCTTC. It specifies CATSPDGTAGYGYTF.

This clonotype was detected many times. The chain employs TRBV9 and TRBJ2-3; tentative D call: TRBD2 (7 bases). The V end lost 3 bases, the J end lost 3 bases, and 14 bases lay between the germline ends. The germline V gene encodes CDR1 SGDLS and CDR2 YYNGEE. The CDR3 contains 15 residues. Written as DNA, the CDR3 is TGTGCCAGCAGCGCCCTCGGGGGGCCGACAGATACGCAGTATTTT. This gives the protein CASSALGGPTDTQYF.

About this clonotype itself: This clone may be a read error of a much larger clone one base away. The conserved phenylalanine or tryptophan is not found at the CDR3 terminus, so this likely reflects a read error. V and J are TRBV5-1 and TRBJ1-2; 8 bases map to TRBD1. Germline loops: CDR1 SGHRS, CDR2 YFSETQ. The CDR3 is 17 amino acids. Unmatched junction bases numbered 14, after V lost 3 bases and J lost 4 bases. This chain's CDR3 is CASSSQGAALGGYGYTC. The DNA for the CDR3 is TGCGCCAGCAGCTCCCAGGGGGCCGCTCTCGGAGGCTATGGCTACACCTGC.

The V gene is TRBV6-2 or TRBV6-3, the J gene TRBJ2-7; TRBD1 is a possible D gene (5 bases). Deletions cut 4 bases from V and 2 bases from J, with 9 bases between. CDR1 is MNHEY and CDR2 is SVGEGT in the germline V gene. This CDR3 spans 13 amino acids. The CDR3 bases are TGTGCCAGCAGTTTGACAGAGACCTACGAGCAGTACTTC. As protein: CASSLTETYEQYF.

The CDR3 loop reads CASSLVLSWNYNEQFF. In nucleotides, the CDR3 is TGCGCCAGCAGCTTGGTTCTCTCCTGGAACTACAATGAGCAGTTCTTC. The chain links TRBV5-1 to TRBJ2-1; D is unclear. Germline V CDR1 and CDR2: SGHRS, YFSETQ. The CDR3 is 16 amino acids. Trimming stripped 0 bases from V and 3 bases from J, with 13 bases between.

This clonotype was counted at least ten times. The V call is TRBV10-3, the J call TRBJ2-7; 8 nucleotides match TRBD1. J was trimmed by 3 bases and V by 3 bases; bases with no gene match: 4. CDR1 is ENHRY and CDR2 is SYGVKD in the germline V gene. The CDR3 is 14 amino acids. CDR3 loop: CAISDSDRVYEQYF. The CDR3 DNA reads as TGTGCCATCAGTGATTCGGACAGGGTCTACGAGCAGTACTTC.

This clonotype was counted only a few times. This sequence joins TRBV18 and TRBJ1-6, with TRBD1 as a possible D gene (5 bases). The V gene lost 2 bases and the J gene lost 9 bases, with 14 bases spanning the gap. CDR3 length: 15 amino acids. Germline V gives CDR1 KGHSH, CDR2 LQKENI. The CDR3 DNA is TGTGCCAGCTCACCAACCGCAGGGTCCCCTTCACCCCTCCACTTT. Its translation is CASSPTAGSPSPLHF.